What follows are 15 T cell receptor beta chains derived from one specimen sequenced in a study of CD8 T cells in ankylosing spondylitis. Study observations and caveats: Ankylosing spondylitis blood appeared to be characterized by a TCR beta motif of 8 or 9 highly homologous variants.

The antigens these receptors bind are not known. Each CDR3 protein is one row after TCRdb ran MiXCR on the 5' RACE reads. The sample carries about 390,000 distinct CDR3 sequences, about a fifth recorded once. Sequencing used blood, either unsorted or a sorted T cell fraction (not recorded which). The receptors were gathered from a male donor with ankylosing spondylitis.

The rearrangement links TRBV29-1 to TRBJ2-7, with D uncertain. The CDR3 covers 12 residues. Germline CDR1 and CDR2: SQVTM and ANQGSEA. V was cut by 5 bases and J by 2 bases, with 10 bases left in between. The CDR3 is CSVRVAAYEQYF. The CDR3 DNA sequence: TGCAGCGTTCGGGTGGCAGCCTACGAGCAGTACTTC.

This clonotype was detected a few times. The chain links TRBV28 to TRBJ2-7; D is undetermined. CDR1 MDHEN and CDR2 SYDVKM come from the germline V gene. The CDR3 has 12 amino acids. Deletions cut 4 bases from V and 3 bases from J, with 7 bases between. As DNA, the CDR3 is TGTGCCAGCAGTTCCCCCCTCTACGAGCAGTACTTC. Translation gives CASSSPLYEQYF.

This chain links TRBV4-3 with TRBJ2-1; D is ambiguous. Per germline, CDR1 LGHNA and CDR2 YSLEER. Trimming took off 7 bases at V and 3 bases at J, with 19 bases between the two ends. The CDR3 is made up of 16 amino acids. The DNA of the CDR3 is TGCGCCAGCACTTACGGCGTAGGGCCTCTCTACAATGAGCAGTTCTTC. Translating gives CASTYGVGPLYNEQFF.

CDR3 amino acids: CASSLGTAREAFF. The CDR3 nucleotides read TGTGCCAGCAGTTTGGGGACGGCAAGGGAAGCTTTCTTT. The J gene is TRBJ1-1, the V gene TRBV12-3 or TRBV12-4; possibly TRBD1 for D (5 bases). Trimming stripped 3 bases from V and 8 bases from J, with 13 bases between. CDR3 length: 13 residues.

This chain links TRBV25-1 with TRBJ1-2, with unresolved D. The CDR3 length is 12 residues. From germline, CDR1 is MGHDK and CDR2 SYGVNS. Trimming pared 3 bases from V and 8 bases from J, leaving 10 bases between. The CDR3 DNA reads TGTGCCAGCAGTGATTCATCCTCCGGCTACACCTTC. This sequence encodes CASSDSSSGYTF.

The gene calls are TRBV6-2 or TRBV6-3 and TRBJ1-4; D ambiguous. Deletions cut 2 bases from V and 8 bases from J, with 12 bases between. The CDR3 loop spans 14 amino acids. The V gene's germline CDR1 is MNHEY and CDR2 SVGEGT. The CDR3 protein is CASSYVQRSEKLFF. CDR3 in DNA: TGTGCCAGCAGTTACGTTCAGCGCTCCGAAAAACTGTTTTTT.

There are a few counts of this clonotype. Written as DNA, the CDR3 is TGTGCCAGCAGCCAAGATCGGGTCAGGGGGCTGTACGAGCAGTACTTC. This gives the protein CASSQDRVRGLYEQYF. V and J are TRBV3-1 and TRBJ2-7, with 8 bases matching TRBD1. This CDR3 region has 16 residues. CDR1 is LGHDT, CDR2 YNNKEL, per germline (reference sequence). V gave up 0 bases and J gave up 4 bases; unmatched junction bases: 8.

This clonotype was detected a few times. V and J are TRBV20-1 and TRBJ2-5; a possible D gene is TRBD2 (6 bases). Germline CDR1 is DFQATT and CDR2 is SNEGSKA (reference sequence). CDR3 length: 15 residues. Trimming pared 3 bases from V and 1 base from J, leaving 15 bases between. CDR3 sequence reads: CSASLSGGAQETQYF. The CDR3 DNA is TGCAGTGCTAGTCTTAGCGGAGGGGCCCAAGAGACCCAGTACTTC.

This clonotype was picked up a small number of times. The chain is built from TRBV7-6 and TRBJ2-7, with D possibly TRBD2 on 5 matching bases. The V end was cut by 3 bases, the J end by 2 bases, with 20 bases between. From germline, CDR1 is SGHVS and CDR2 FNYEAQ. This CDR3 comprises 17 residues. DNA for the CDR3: TGTGCCAGCAGCTTGTCCAGCGGCGATGCCACCCCCTACGAGCAGTACTTC. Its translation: CASSLSSGDATPYEQYF.

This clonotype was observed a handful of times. The CDR3 protein is CASSFNSGPYEQYF. In DNA, the CDR3 is TGCGCCAGCAGCTTTAATTCAGGTCCCTACGAGCAGTACTTC. The chain couples TRBV5-1 to TRBJ2-7, with no clear D. The CDR3 is made up of 14 amino acids. V was shortened by 2 bases and J by 2 bases, with 11 bases between the two germline ends. Germline loops: CDR1 SGHRS, CDR2 YFSETQ.

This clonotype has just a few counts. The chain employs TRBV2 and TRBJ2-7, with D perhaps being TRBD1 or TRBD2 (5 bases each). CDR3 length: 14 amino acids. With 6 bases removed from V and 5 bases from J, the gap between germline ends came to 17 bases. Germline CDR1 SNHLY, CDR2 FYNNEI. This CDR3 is CASSRDHASHEQYF. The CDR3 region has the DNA TGTGCCAGCAGCAGGGACCACGCCTCACACGAGCAGTACTTC.

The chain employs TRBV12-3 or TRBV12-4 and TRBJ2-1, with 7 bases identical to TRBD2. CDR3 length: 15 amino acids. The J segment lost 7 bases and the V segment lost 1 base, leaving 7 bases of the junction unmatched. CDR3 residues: CASSLGEGLRNEQFF. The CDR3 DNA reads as TGTGCCAGCAGTTTAGGGGAGGGCCTTAGGAATGAGCAGTTCTTC.

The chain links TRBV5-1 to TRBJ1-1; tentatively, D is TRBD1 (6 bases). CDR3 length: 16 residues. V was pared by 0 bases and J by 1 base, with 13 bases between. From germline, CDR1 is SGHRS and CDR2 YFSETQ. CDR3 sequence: CASSLADRITNTEAFF. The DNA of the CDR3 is TGCGCCAGCAGCTTGGCCGACAGGATAACGAACACTGAAGCTTTCTTT.

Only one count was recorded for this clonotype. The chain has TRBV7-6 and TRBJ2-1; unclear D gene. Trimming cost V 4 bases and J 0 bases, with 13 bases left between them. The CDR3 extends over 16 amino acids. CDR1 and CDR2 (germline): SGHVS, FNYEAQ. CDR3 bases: TGTGCCAGCAGCTACCGGGCCGCTAGCTCCTACAATGAGCAGTTCTTC. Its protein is CASSYRAASSYNEQFF.

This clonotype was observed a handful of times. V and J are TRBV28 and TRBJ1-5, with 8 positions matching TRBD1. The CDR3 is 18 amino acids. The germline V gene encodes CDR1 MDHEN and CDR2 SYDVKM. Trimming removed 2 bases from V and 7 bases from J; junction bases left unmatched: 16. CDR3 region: CASSLPGQGFSVGQPQHF. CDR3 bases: TGTGCCAGCAGTTTACCAGGACAGGGTTTTTCCGTGGGGCAGCCCCAGCATTTT.